This T cell receptor beta chain was obtained from a study of blood T cell repertoires in COVID-19. The wider study: Nucleic acid was either cDNA or gDNA, and it came from T cells, B-cell-depleted T cells, or PBMCs.

In the authors' methods: Cell counts per sample came from amplifying reference gene primers. Sequencing used immunoSEQ multiplex PCR; TCRdb keeps in-frame clones, though not all of them. V, J and clone size derive from that table, while D and trimming were established from the DNA sequence. Of about 100,000 clones listed, roughly 84% are singletons. The material sequenced was peripheral blood. The clonotype was recovered from a human donor in a cohort sampled during active COVID-19.

CDR3 bases: TGTGCCAGCAAAACTTCGGGGTATGGCTACACCTTC. It specifies CASKTSGYGYTF. The chain carries TRBV27 and TRBJ1-2; D not resolved. Germline V gives CDR1 MNHEY, CDR2 SMNVEV (reference sequence). The CDR3 is made up of 12 amino acids. Trimming shortened V by 7 bases and J by 5 bases, and 11 bases separated the two germline ends.